This section outlines one T cell receptor beta chain sequence together with its context. This sample was included in a study of shared clonotypes between healthy human individuals. Whole-study context: The people who gave samples were a couple of women and a few men aged 18 to 49.

Recent vaccinations or acute infections were absent in the healthy HIV-negative adult donors. All participating donors were Caucasian adults from Nashville, Tennessee. Several immunoSEQ 96-well plates shared each subset's DNA, each plate a replicate. Only in-frame clones appear in the TCRdb table, and some are missing; sequencing was by immunoSEQ multiplex PCR. The table has around 980,000 clones, about 80% seen once. V dropped 4 bases and J dropped 2; count of bases not matched to a gene: 4. Germline lookup yields CDR1 SEHNR and CDR2 FQNEAQ (reference sequence). The length of the CDR3 is 15 residues.

V and J are TRBV7-9 and TRBJ1-4, with 7 bases matching TRBD1. This TCR came from a man between 18 and 29 years old in good health. Some clones in this sample may be carry-over from other donors' samples. The source material was memory CD4+ T cells from PBMCs. Subset here: CD45RA-negative fraction. The CDR3 DNA reads as TGTGCCAGCAGCTCCACACAGGGGACTAATGAAAAACTGTTTTTT. Amino acid sequence: CASSSTQGTNEKLFF.